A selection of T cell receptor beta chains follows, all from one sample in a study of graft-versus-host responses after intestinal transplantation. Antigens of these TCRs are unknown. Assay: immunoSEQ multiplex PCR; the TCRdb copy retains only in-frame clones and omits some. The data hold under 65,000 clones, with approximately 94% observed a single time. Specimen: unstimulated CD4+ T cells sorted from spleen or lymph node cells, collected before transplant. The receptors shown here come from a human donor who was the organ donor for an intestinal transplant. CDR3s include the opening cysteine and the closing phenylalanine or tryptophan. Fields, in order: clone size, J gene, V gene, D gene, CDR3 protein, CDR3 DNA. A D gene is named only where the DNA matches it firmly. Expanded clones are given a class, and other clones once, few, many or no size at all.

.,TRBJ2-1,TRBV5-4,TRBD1,CASSSPGTATMEQFF,TGTGCCAGCAGCTCCCCCGGGACAGCTACAATGGAGCAGTTCTTC
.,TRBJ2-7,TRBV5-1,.,CASSSRTPTYEQYF,TGCGCCAGCAGCTCCCGGACTCCCACCTACGAGCAGTACTTC
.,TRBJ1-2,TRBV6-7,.,CASSYSKAKGVTYGYTF,TGTGCCAGCAGTTACTCGAAAGCGAAAGGGGTGACCTATGGCTACACCTTC
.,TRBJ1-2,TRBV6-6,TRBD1,CASTRQGAVNYGYTF,TGTGCCAGCACAAGACAGGGGGCCGTTAACTATGGCTACACCTTC
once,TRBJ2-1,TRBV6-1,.,CASRPGNQLYDEQFF,TGTGCCAGCAGGCCAGGGAATCAGTTATACGATGAGCAGTTCTTC
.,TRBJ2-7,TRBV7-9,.,CASSLLGDYEQYF,TGTGCCAGCAGCTTACTCGGGGACTACGAGCAGTACTTC
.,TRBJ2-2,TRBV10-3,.,CAISEARRGPGELFF,TGTGCCATCAGTGAGGCTAGGAGGGGCCCCGGGGAGCTGTTTTTT
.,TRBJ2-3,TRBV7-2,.,CASSLYRADTQYF,TGTGCCAGCAGCTTATATCGAGCAGATACGCAGTATTTT
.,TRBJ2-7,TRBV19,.,CATGTGSGEQYF,TGTGCCACCGGAACAGGATCCGGCGAGCAGTACTTC
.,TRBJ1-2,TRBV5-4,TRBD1,CASSQGGRDGYTF,TGTGCCAGCAGCCAAGGGGGCCGGGATGGCTACACCTTC
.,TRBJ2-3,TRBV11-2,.,CASSSGTGLTDTQYF,TGTGCCAGCAGCTCCGGGACGGGTCTCACAGATACGCAGTATTTT
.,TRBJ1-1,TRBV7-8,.,CASSALQENTEAFF,TGTGCCAGCAGCGCCTTACAGGAAAACACTGAAGCTTTCTTT
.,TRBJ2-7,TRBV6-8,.,CASIIDWDGDYEQYF,TGTGCCAGCATAATAGACTGGGATGGGGACTACGAGCAGTACTTC
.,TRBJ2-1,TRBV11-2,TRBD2,CASSTRAGGYEQFF,TGTGCCAGCAGCACGCGAGCGGGGGGGTATGAGCAGTTCTTC
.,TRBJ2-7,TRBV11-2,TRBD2,CASSLHLSGGAQSYEQYF,TGTGCCAGCAGCCTCCACCTCTCCGGGGGGGCACAATCCTACGAGCAGTACTTC
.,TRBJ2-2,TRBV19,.,CASSIRFRNRNTGELFF,TGTGCCAGTAGTATTCGGTTCCGAAACAGGAACACCGGGGAGCTGTTTTTT
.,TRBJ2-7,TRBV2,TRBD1,CASSDRGSLSYEQYF,TGTGCCAGCAGTGACAGGGGGTCTCTATCCTACGAGCAGTACTTC
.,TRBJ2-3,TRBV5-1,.,CASSRTAAITDTQYF,TGCGCCAGCAGCCGGACGGCGGCTATCACAGATACGCAGTATTTT
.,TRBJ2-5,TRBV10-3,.,CAISVRDRAETQYF,TGTGCCATCAGTGTGAGGGATAGAGCGGAGACCCAGTACTTC
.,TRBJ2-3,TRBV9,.,CASSVVPPIPPSTDTQYF,TGTGCCAGCAGCGTAGTTCCTCCCATACCTCCCTCCACAGATACGCAGTATTTT
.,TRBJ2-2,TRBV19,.,CASSRPGGLSGELFF,TGTGCCAGTAGTCGCCCCGGGGGACTCTCCGGGGAGCTGTTTTTT
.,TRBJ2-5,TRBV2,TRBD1,CASSGQGYNTETQYF,TGTGCCAGCTCAGGACAGGGTTATAACACTGAGACCCAGTACTTC
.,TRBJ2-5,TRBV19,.,CASSIFGGNQETQYF,TGTGCCAGTAGTATCTTTGGCGGGAACCAAGAGACCCAGTACTTC
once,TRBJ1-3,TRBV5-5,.,CASSLVERGNTIYF,TGTGCCAGCAGCTTGGTGGAGCGGGGAAACACCATATATTTT
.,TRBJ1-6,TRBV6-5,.,CASRGVSSYNSPLHF,TGTGCCAGCAGGGGGGTGAGCTCCTATAATTCACCCCTCCACTTT
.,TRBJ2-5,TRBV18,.,CASSPNSFYQETQYF,TGTGCCAGCTCACCGAACAGCTTTTACCAAGAGACCCAGTACTTC
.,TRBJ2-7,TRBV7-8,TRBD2,CASSLSPLAGETYEQYF,TGTGCCAGCAGCTTGTCACCCCTAGCGGGGGAAACCTACGAGCAGTACTTC
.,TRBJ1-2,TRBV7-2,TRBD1,CASSARTGNGYTF,TGTGCCAGCAGCGCCCGGACAGGGAACGGCTACACCTTC
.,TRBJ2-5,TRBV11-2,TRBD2,CASSLGFGRETQYF,TGTGCCAGCAGCTTAGGGTTCGGGAGGGAGACCCAGTACTTC
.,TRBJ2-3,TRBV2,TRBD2,CASSDLAGSTDTQYF,TGTGCCAGCAGTGATCTAGCGGGGAGCACAGATACGCAGTATTTT
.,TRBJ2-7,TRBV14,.,CASSQDRGQIYEQYF,TGTGCCAGCAGCCAAGATAGAGGACAGATATACGAGCAGTACTTC
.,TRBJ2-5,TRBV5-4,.,CASSQDRETQYF,TGTGCCAGCAGCCAAGATCGGGAGACCCAGTACTTC
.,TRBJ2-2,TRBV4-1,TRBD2,CASSQDLRIAGGTGELFF,TGCGCCAGCAGCCAAGATCTTAGGATAGCGGGGGGCACCGGGGAGCTGTTTTTT
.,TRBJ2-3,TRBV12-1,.,CASSFSTDTQYF,TGTGCCAGCAGCTTTAGCACAGATACGCAGTATTTT
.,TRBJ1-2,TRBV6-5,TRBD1,CASSYSGQNYGYTF,TGTGCCAGCAGTTACTCGGGACAGAACTATGGCTACACCTTC
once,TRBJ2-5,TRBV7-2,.,CASSLIRRGQETQYF,TGTGCCAGCAGCTTAATCAGAAGGGGCCAAGAGACCCAGTACTTC
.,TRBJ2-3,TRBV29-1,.,CSAEWGIADTQYF,TGCAGCGCTGAGTGGGGGATCGCAGATACGCAGTATTTT
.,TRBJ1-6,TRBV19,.,CASSITDSPLHF,TGTGCCAGTAGTATAACGGATTCACCCCTCCACTTT
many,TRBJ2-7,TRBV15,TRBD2,CATSRKRGGDEQYF,TGTGCCACCAGCAGGAAGCGGGGGGGGGACGAGCAGTACTTC
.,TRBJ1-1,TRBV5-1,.,CASSLGLTPGTEAFF,TGCGCCAGCAGCCTGGGACTTACTCCAGGGACTGAAGCTTTCTTT
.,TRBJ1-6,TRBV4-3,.,CASSQRGNNSPLHF,TGCGCCAGCAGCCAAAGGGGGAATAATTCACCCCTCCACTTT
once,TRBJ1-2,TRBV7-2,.,CASSLGSGDYGYTF,TGTGCCAGCAGCTTAGGGTCAGGGGACTATGGCTACACCTTC
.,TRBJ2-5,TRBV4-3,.,CASSQGLLYQETQYF,TGCGCCAGCAGCCAAGGACTCTTGTACCAAGAGACCCAGTACTTC
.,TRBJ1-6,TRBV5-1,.,CASSLGGVVNSPLHF,TGCGCCAGCAGCTTGGGAGGTGTAGTGAATTCACCCCTCCACTTT